These 3 T cell receptor beta chains were all obtained from the same sample, sequenced in a study of blood T cells in healthy people across ages. Primed by a sample-barcoded 5' primer and a J-beta primer mix, a second PCR proceeded for roughly 7 to 12 cycles. TCRdb reanalysed the 5' RACE reads using MiXCR and keeps one entry per CDR3 protein. The data contain 1.5 million to 2 million distinct CDR3 sequences, roughly 43% of them singletons. Sequenced: blood. The receptors derive from a human donor in good health.

Comment on this clonotype: One end of the junction does not line up with germline, which may come from a read error. The rearrangement joins TRBV7-2 to TRBJ2-2, with TRBD1 identical over 11 bases. The germline gives CDR1 SGHTA, CDR2 FQGNSA. The CDR3 runs 16 residues. This CDR3 reads CASSRGTGGISGKLFF. The CDR3 DNA is TGTGCCAGCAGCCGCGGGACAGGGGGTATCTCCGGGAAGCTGTTTTTT. The entire variable domain, with the rest obtained from reference TRBV7-2 and TRBJ2-2, is as follows: GAGVSQSPSNKVTEKGKDVELRCDPISGHTALYWYRQSLGQGLEFLIYFQGNSAPDKSGLPSDRFSAERTGGSVSTLTIQRTQQEDSAVYLCASSRGTGGISGKLFFGEGSRLTVL.

The chain is built from TRBV10-3 and TRBJ2-2; 9 bases match TRBD1. With 5 bases clipped from V and 2 bases from J, the junction kept 3 bases outside the gene matches. The germline CDR1 and CDR2 sequences are ENHRY and SYGVKD. CDR3 length equals 15 residues. The CDR3 DNA follows: TGTGCCATCAGTCCGGGACAGGGAAACACCGGGGAGCTGTTTTTT. Translation: CAISPGQGNTGELFF.

This clonotype was observed at least ten times. The rearrangement joins TRBV12-3 or TRBV12-4 to TRBJ2-1, with 9 bases lining up with TRBD2. Trimming took 1 base from V and 9 from J; bases not matched to a gene: 4. The CDR3 covers 14 residues. This chain's CDR3 is CASSLGGGAGEQFF. CDR3 DNA: TGTGCCAGCAGTTTAGGCGGGGGGGCAGGTGAGCAGTTCTTC.